The 19 T cell receptor beta chains below were found in one sample sequenced in a study of human T cells and chemical hapten exposure (dated by TCRdb to about 2021). In the paper's terms, the time point label means: patch test 1, 2 weeks after DPC sensitization. Taken with the paper, the label for treatment or condition translates to: therapeutic diphenylcyclopropenone sensitization with weekly scalp DPC. The library was prepared using RACE. The sequencer was a NextSeq 500. TCRdb ran its own pipeline on the public reads, namely fastp trimming at Q25 and MiXCR clone calling, and kept in-frame beta chains. Every distinct CDR3 protein forms one entry, paired with its most common genes and DNA. This sample lists 300,000 to 450,000 distinct CDR3 sequences; nearly 5% were detected once. The leading ten clones occupy under 3% of the sample. Specimen: whole blood, collected in connection with sensitization to the hapten diphenylcyclopropenone (DPC). These receptors were obtained from a woman between 45 and 65 years old with alopecia areata. Some clones in this sample may be carry-over from other donors' samples.

This clonotype was observed many times. This chain uses TRBV6-5 with TRBJ2-1; 10 nucleotides align to TRBD2. Per germline, CDR1 MNHEY and CDR2 SVGAGI. The CDR3 length is 16 residues. With 2 bases clipped from V and 8 bases from J, the junction kept 9 bases outside the gene matches. DNA for the CDR3: TGTGCCAGCAGTTACAAGGGACTAGCGTCGAGAGATGAGCAGTTCTTC. The encoded protein is CASSYKGLASRDEQFF.

J is TRBJ1-2 and V is TRBV6-1, with 7 bases aligning to TRBD1. CDR3 length equals 13 residues. V shed 1 base and J 8 bases; nucleotides not matched to a gene: 4. Germline V gene lookup returns CDR1 MNHNS and CDR2 SASEGT. The CDR3 reads CASSEGQGFGYTF. CDR3 in DNA: TGTGCCAGCAGTGAAGGACAGGGATTCGGCTACACCTTC.

V and J are TRBV6-1 and TRBJ2-7; a possible D gene is TRBD1 (6 bases). V lost 3 bases to trimming and J lost 0 bases, with 9 bases between them. CDR1 is MNHNS, CDR2 SASEGT, per germline. The CDR3 runs 14 residues. The CDR3 DNA is TGTGCCAGCAGTGAGCCGGACAGCTCCTACGAGCAGTACTTC. It encodes CASSEPDSSYEQYF.

This clonotype has a count of ten or more. The chain employs TRBV20-1 and TRBJ2-1; 7 bases line up with TRBD2. Germline V gene sequence: CDR1 DFQATT, CDR2 SNEGSKA (reference sequence). V lost 4 bases, J lost 9 bases, and 12 bases stayed unmatched. CDR3 size: 14 residues. This CDR3 reads CSATAAGDLFEQFF. In DNA form, the CDR3 reads TGCAGTGCTACAGCCGCGGGAGATTTATTTGAGCAGTTCTTC.

This clonotype was seen at least ten times. The genes are TRBV25-1 and TRBJ1-6; 8 nucleotides align to TRBD1. From germline, CDR1 is MGHDK and CDR2 SYGVNS. J was trimmed by 13 bases and V by 6 bases; bases with no gene match: 14. The CDR3 runs to 15 residues. CDR3 residues: CASRSTGVNSSPLHF. CDR3 sequence (DNA): TGTGCCAGCAGATCGACAGGGGTAAATTCGTCCCCCCTCCACTTT.

This clonotype was seen repeatedly, ten times or more. The V and J genes are TRBV2 and TRBJ2-7, with no clear D. The CDR3 consists of 13 residues. Trimming stripped 4 bases from V and 2 bases from J, with 9 bases between. CDR1 SNHLY and CDR2 FYNNEI come from the germline V gene. CDR3 nucleotides: TGTGCCAGCAGTGTTAGGATTGCCTACGAGCAGTACTTC. Its translation: CASSVRIAYEQYF.

There are many counts of this clonotype. The V call is TRBV11-2, the J call TRBJ2-1, with unresolved D. With 1 base removed from V and 1 base from J, the gap between germline ends came to 11 bases. This CDR3 region has 16 residues. The V gene's germline CDR1 is SGHAT and CDR2 FQNNGV. The CDR3 DNA reads as TGTGCCAGCAGCTTAGTCGTGACGGCGTCCTACAATGAGCAGTTCTTC. As protein: CASSLVVTASYNEQFF.

Comments on this clonotype: This could be a read error, since a much larger clone is one nucleotide away. CDR3 sequence reads: CTSSTQTSPAETQYF. In DNA, the CDR3 is TGTACCAGCAGCACTCAGACTAGTCCGGCAGAGACCCAGTACTTC. The chain employs TRBV5-4 and TRBJ2-5; possibly TRBD2 for D (6 bases). Germline lookup yields CDR1 SGHNT and CDR2 YYREEE (reference sequence). This CDR3 spans 15 amino acids. Drawing the rest from reference TRBV5-4 and TRBJ2-5, the complete variable domain is ETGVTQSPTHLIKTRGQQVTLRCSSQSGHNTVSWYQQALGQGPQFIFQYYREEENGRGNFPPRFSGLQFPNYSSELNVNALELDDSALYLCTSSTQTSPAETQYFGPGTRLLVL.

This clonotype came up many times. This rearrangement joins TRBV27 to TRBJ2-1; D is unresolved. Trimming stripped 5 bases from V and 7 bases from J, with 9 bases between. Germline V gene lookup returns CDR1 MNHEY and CDR2 SMNVEV (reference sequence). The CDR3 extends over 12 amino acids. CDR3 sequence: CASSAPGNEQFF. The CDR3 nucleotides are TGTGCCAGCAGTGCCCCTGGTAATGAGCAGTTCTTC.

CDR3 residues: CASSLVGLVGTDTQYF. The CDR3 bases are TGCGCCAGCAGCTTGGTAGGGCTGGTAGGCACAGATACGCAGTATTTT. The genes are TRBV5-1 and TRBJ2-3; D unclear. Germline loops: CDR1 SGHRS, CDR2 YFSETQ. Deletions cut 0 bases from V and 1 base from J, with 12 bases between. This CDR3 spans 16 amino acids.

This clonotype came up a few times. V and J are TRBV27 and TRBJ1-6; D may be TRBD1 (6 bases). CDR1 is MNHEY and CDR2 is SMNVEV in the germline V gene (reference sequence). V lost 6 bases, J lost 10 bases, and 25 bases lay in between. The CDR3 contains 17 residues. This chain's CDR3 is CASRIGGARRKYSPLHF. CDR3 sequence (DNA): TGTGCCAGCAGGATCGGGGGGGCGCGGCGTAAATACTCACCCCTCCACTTT.

This clonotype was counted many times. The chain combines TRBV24-1 with TRBJ2-2, with D maybe TRBD1 (5 bases). The V end was cut by 3 bases, the J end by 2 bases, with 12 bases between. Germline values: CDR1 KGHDR, CDR2 SFDVKD. The CDR3 covers 16 residues. The chain's CDR3 is CATSDETVGNTGELFF. The DNA of the CDR3 is TGTGCCACCAGTGATGAGACAGTCGGTAACACCGGGGAGCTGTTTTTT.

At least ten counts were recorded for this clonotype. Here the CDR3 reads CASRPGLAGVYEQYF. CDR3 nucleotide sequence: TGTGCCAGCAGACCGGGACTAGCGGGAGTCTACGAGCAGTACTTC. The rearrangement uses TRBV6-5 and TRBJ2-7; 14 positions match TRBD2. V gave up 6 bases and J gave up 3 bases; unmatched junction bases: 4. Germline V gene data show CDR1 as MNHEY and CDR2 as SVGAGI. This CDR3 spans 15 amino acids.

In DNA form, the CDR3 reads TGTGCCAGCAGTTCGATGAATCAGCCCCAGCATTTT. As protein: CASSSMNQPQHF. The chain has TRBV6-2 or TRBV6-3 and TRBJ1-5; D is unclear. In germline, CDR1 is MNHEY, CDR2 SVGEGT. Trimming shortened V by 4 bases and J by 4 bases, and 5 bases separated the two germline ends. This CDR3 has 12 residues.

This clonotype was seen at least ten times. This sequence joins TRBV15 and TRBJ2-5; the match to TRBD2 covers 8 bases. After removal of 5 bases from V and 10 bases from J, the junction contained 12 bases not matched to a gene. Germline V gene data show CDR1 as LNHNV and CDR2 as YYDKDF (reference sequence). This CDR3 is built from 14 residues. The CDR3 loop reads CATSPRGGTVDQYF. The CDR3 DNA reads as TGTGCCACCAGCCCACGCGGGGGGACCGTAGACCAGTACTTC.

Concerning this clonotype: This may come from a read error, since a much larger clone is one base off. The rearrangement uses TRBV6-2 or TRBV6-3 and TRBJ1-1; 8 nucleotides align to TRBD1. CDR3 length: 15 residues. The V segment lost 5 bases and the J segment 0 bases; nucleotides outside the gene matches: 5. Germline CDR1 is MNHEY and CDR2 is SVGEGT. The CDR3 loop reads CASSRRTGLNTEAFF. Written as DNA, the CDR3 is TGTGCCAGCAGTAGAAGGACAGGGTTGAACACTGAAGCTTTCTTT.

In this sample, this clonotype turned up many times. The chain joins TRBV29-1 to TRBJ2-2; 8 bases are a match to TRBD2. The CDR3 sequence is 14 residues long. Germline-derived CDR1 and CDR2 are SQVTM and ANQGSEA. Unmatched junction bases numbered 6, after V lost 7 bases and J lost 2 bases. CDR3 bases: TGCAGCGCCGGGGGGGGTGTCAACACCGGGGAGCTGTTTTTT. The encoded protein is CSAGGGVNTGELFF.

This clonotype was counted many times. This chain joins TRBV6-5 and TRBJ1-3; D not resolved. This CDR3 is 14 amino acids long. CDR1 and CDR2 from the germline V gene are MNHEY and SVGAGI. Trimming stripped 11 bases from V and 0 bases from J, with 14 bases between. The CDR3, as DNA: TGTGCCTCCCTCGGATCGAGCTCTGGAAACACCATATATTTT. It yields the protein CASLGSSSGNTIYF.

At least ten counts were recorded for this clonotype. The rearrangement uses TRBV28 and TRBJ1-1, with a tentative D call TRBD1 (6 bases). The germline CDR1 and CDR2 sequences are MDHEN and SYDVKM. CDR3 length: 14 amino acids. Deletions cut 5 bases from V and 1 base from J, with 11 bases between. This CDR3 is CASSAVQGNTEAFF. The CDR3 region has the DNA TGTGCCAGCAGTGCGGTACAGGGGAACACTGAAGCTTTCTTT. Combining the CDR3 with reference TRBV28 and TRBJ1-1 gives the whole variable domain DVKVTQSSRYLVKRTGEKVFLECVQDMDHENMFWYRQDPGLGLRLIYFSYDVKMKEKGDIPEGYSVSREKKERFSLILESASTNQTSMYLCASSAVQGNTEAFFGQGTRLTVV.